This T cell receptor (beta chain) was sequenced in a study of chemoradiotherapy in HPV16-positive cancers. About the study: Candidate HPV-specific T-cell clones and common TCR motifs came from functional assays in two HPV16-positive patients. The study, taken as a whole, reports: Candidate HPV-specific clones and E7-related TCR motifs grew in tumor during treatment. Only a couple of HPV16-positive patients supplied the functional HPV-specificity definition.

Comments on this clone: Antigen: not known.

V was clipped by 1 base and J by 3 bases, with 12 bases between them. Germline loops: CDR1 ENHRY, CDR2 SYGVKD. The length of the CDR3 is 15 residues. TCRdb's copy holds only in-frame clones and misses some; the assay was immunoSEQ multiplex PCR. The top ten hold over 4% of the sample, which has some 70,000 clones, roughly 90% seen once. Specimen: blood, collected from a patient who underwent chemoradiotherapy. The receptor was derived from a human donor with HPV-associated anogenital cancer. The chain combines TRBV10-3 with TRBJ1-2, with D tentatively TRBD1 (5 bases). The CDR3 region is CAISEWVPGDYGYTF. CDR3 DNA sequence: TGTGCCATCAGTGAGTGGGTCCCGGGGGACTATGGCTACACCTTC.